One and the same sample provided the 15 T cell receptor beta chains below, sequenced in a study of glioma-infiltrating T cells after dendritic cell vaccination. Assay: immunoSEQ multiplex PCR; the TCRdb copy retains only in-frame clones and omits some. The profile covers about 87,000 clones, with 80% to 90% appearing a single time and 3.2% taken by the ten largest. The sample was blood, taken before dendritic cell vaccination. The receptors stem from a human donor with glioblastoma.

This chain joins TRBV5-6 and TRBJ2-7, with a weak D call TRBD2 (6 bases). CDR1 and CDR2 (germline): SGHDT, YYEEEE. Trimming took off 4 bases at V and 0 bases at J, with 14 bases between the two ends. The CDR3 contains 15 residues. CDR3 DNA: TGTGCCAGCAGCGGTCGGACTACCTTCTCCTACGAGCAGTACTTC. Its translation: CASSGRTTFSYEQYF.

For this clone: The germline gene is not matched at one end of the junction; a read error may be the cause. J is TRBJ2-7 and V is TRBV19; 7 nucleotides align to TRBD2. This CDR3 comprises 13 residues. Germline V lookup: CDR1 LNHDA, CDR2 SQIVND (reference sequence). The CDR3 sequence: CASSTVSGAGLHF. The CDR3 bases are TGTGCCAGTAGTACCGTGAGCGGGGCAGGTCTACACTTC.

The chain has TRBV7-8 and TRBJ1-3; TRBD1 aligns across 7 bases. CDR1 is SGHVS and CDR2 is FQNEAQ in the germline V gene. The CDR3 sequence is 15 residues long. The J segment lost 2 bases and the V segment lost 6 bases, leaving 7 bases of the junction unmatched. In DNA form, the CDR3 reads TGTGCCAGCAGTCGCGACAGGGTAGCTGGAAACACCATATATTTT. As protein: CASSRDRVAGNTIYF.

For the CDR3, the DNA is TGTGCCAGCAGCCAGACATGGACAGACTACGAGCAGTACTTC. This translates into CASSQTWTDYEQYF. This chain connects TRBV6-1 to TRBJ2-7; a weak D match, TRBD1 (6 bases). V lost 6 bases to trimming and J lost 3 bases, with 15 bases between them. Germline lookup yields CDR1 MNHNS and CDR2 SASEGT. CDR3 length equals 14 residues.

This clone was observed a handful of times. The chain combines TRBV5-1 with TRBJ1-3, with D perhaps matching TRBD1 (5 bases). CDR3 size: 16 residues. Germline V gene lookup returns CDR1 SGHRS and CDR2 YFSETQ. V gave up 1 base and J gave up 2 bases, with 13 bases separating them. The CDR3 DNA is TGCGCCAGCAGCTTGATGCAGGGAGGGACTGGAAACACCATATATTTT. Its translation: CASSLMQGGTGNTIYF. The variable domain in full, completed from reference TRBV5-1 and TRBJ1-3, reads KAGVTQTPRYLIKTRGQQVTLSCSPISGHRSVSWYQQTPGQGLQFLFEYFSETQRNKGNFPGRFSGRQFSNSRSEMNVSTLELGDSALYLCASSLMQGGTGNTIYFGEGSWLTVV.

The gene calls are TRBV2 and TRBJ1-5; D is ambiguous. Per germline, CDR1 SNHLY and CDR2 FYNNEI. V lost 7 bases and J lost 6, with 13 bases in between. CDR3 length: 13 residues. CDR3 DNA sequence: TGTGCCAGCAACGAGGAGAGGGCTCAGCCCCAGCATTTT. Translating it yields CASNEERAQPQHF.

The chain is built from TRBV19 and TRBJ1-1, with D possibly being TRBD1 (6 bases). The CDR3 runs 12 residues. Looked up from germline, CDR1 is LNHDA and CDR2 is SQIVND (reference sequence). With 9 bases removed from V and 2 bases from J, the gap between germline ends came to 10 bases. The CDR3 sequence is CASRTANTEAFF. The DNA for the CDR3 is TGTGCCAGCAGGACAGCCAACACTGAAGCTTTCTTT.

This chain links TRBV7-9 with TRBJ1-2; TRBD1 matches 11 bases. The CDR3 is made up of 13 amino acids. From germline, CDR1 is SEHNR and CDR2 FQNEAQ (reference sequence). Trimming removed 3 bases from V and 8 bases from J; junction bases left unmatched: 2. The CDR3 DNA reads TGTGCCAGCAGCTTGTGGGACAGGGGGGGCTACACCTTC. Translation gives CASSLWDRGGYTF.

This clone was counted between two and nine times. The CDR3 loop is CASSLAFRGGYTF. The CDR3 DNA reads TGTGCCAGCAGCTTAGCGTTTAGGGGTGGCTACACCTTC. The chain has TRBV7-9 and TRBJ1-2; tentative D call: TRBD1 (5 bases). With 0 bases removed from V and 7 bases from J, the gap between germline ends came to 9 bases. CDR1 and CDR2 (germline): SEHNR, FQNEAQ (reference sequence). This CDR3 has 13 amino acids.

The chain uses TRBV11-2 and TRBJ2-2; D is possibly TRBD1 (6 bases). Germline lookup yields CDR1 SGHAT and CDR2 FQNNGV. The CDR3 has 15 residues. Trimming removed 1 base at V and 5 bases at J, with 11 bases between. DNA of the CDR3: TGTGCCAGCAGCTTAGCCAGGGGAAGGACCGGGGAGCTGTTTTTT. Translation gives CASSLARGRTGELFF.

The rearrangement joins TRBV13 to TRBJ2-3, with TRBD1 matching over 7 bases. After removal of 4 bases from V and 0 bases from J, the junction contained 7 bases not matched to a gene. This CDR3 has 16 amino acids. Germline-derived CDR1 and CDR2 are PRHDT and FYEKMQ (reference sequence). CDR3: CASSSRTGRSTDTQYF. The CDR3 DNA reads as TGTGCCAGCAGCTCACGGACAGGACGGAGCACAGATACGCAGTATTTT.

This chain links TRBV5-1 with TRBJ2-1; 12 nucleotides agree with TRBD2. CDR1 SGHRS and CDR2 YFSETQ come from the germline V gene. The J segment lost 6 bases and the V segment lost 5 bases, leaving 6 bases of the junction unmatched. This CDR3 spans 15 amino acids. CDR3 bases: TGCGCCAGCAGACAGACTAGCGGGAGTAGCAATGAGCAGTTCTTC. Translating gives CASRQTSGSSNEQFF. The full variable domain, completed using reference TRBV5-1 and TRBJ2-1, is KAGVTQTPRYLIKTRGQQVTLSCSPISGHRSVSWYQQTPGQGLQFLFEYFSETQRNKGNFPGRFSGRQFSNSRSEMNVSTLELGDSALYLCASRQTSGSSNEQFFGPGTRLTVL.

The V and J genes are TRBV29-1 and TRBJ2-3; 8 nucleotides align to TRBD1. In germline, CDR1 is SQVTM, CDR2 ANQGSEA. The CDR3 sequence is 11 residues long. Losses at the gene ends were 7 bases for V and 6 bases for J; bases not matched to a gene: 3. The CDR3 DNA is TGCAGCGCGGGACAGGAGGATACGCAGTATTTT. Amino acid sequence: CSAGQEDTQYF.

The gene calls are TRBV19 and TRBJ1-1; 8 bases agree with TRBD1. Germline values: CDR1 LNHDA, CDR2 SQIVND (reference sequence). The CDR3 sequence is 15 residues long. V lost 3 bases and J lost 0; bases outside the gene matches: 3. The CDR3 here is CASSIRTGLNTEAFF. CDR3 coding DNA: TGTGCCAGTAGTATCCGGACAGGGTTGAACACTGAAGCTTTCTTT.

The rearrangement links TRBV5-1 to TRBJ2-5; TRBD2 agrees at 10 bases. CDR1 is SGHRS, CDR2 YFSETQ, per germline. V lost 0 bases to trimming and J lost 3 bases; unmatched junction nucleotides: 5. The CDR3 length is 16 residues. This CDR3 reads CASSLVPSGGEETQYF. The CDR3 coding sequence is TGCGCCAGCAGCTTGGTCCCTAGCGGGGGTGAAGAGACCCAGTACTTC.